The next 22 T cell receptor beta chains were all read from a single sample in a study of Ad26.COV2.S vaccination and SARS-CoV-2 variants. Some clones are missing from TCRdb's copy, which holds only in-frame ones; the method was immunoSEQ multiplex PCR. The repertoire includes roughly 700,000 clones, around 89% of them detected once, and 1.5% sits in the top ten. The treatment is: roughly 19 received Ad26.COV2.S at low or high dose, single or two shots; about 5 received placebo; per-sample allocation not given. Each sample was drawn 63 days after the first injection (of vaccine or placebo). The source material was peripheral blood, sampled in a trial of Ad26.COV2.S vaccine versus placebo. Every receptor here comes from a person between 18 and 60 years old who received the Ad26.COV2.S COVID-19 vaccine or a placebo.

The chain is built from TRBV6-5 and TRBJ2-5, with D unclear. Trimming took 6 bases from V and 7 from J, leaving 12 bases between them. This CDR3 region has 12 residues. Germline V gene lookup returns CDR1 MNHEY and CDR2 SVGAGI. The CDR3: CASRPDSWTQYF. CDR3 DNA sequence: TGTGCCAGCAGGCCCGATTCCTGGACCCAGTACTTC.

The chain employs TRBV19 and TRBJ1-4; D not resolved. Trimming removed 7 bases at V and 4 bases at J, with 13 bases between. CDR3 length equals 14 residues. Germline CDR1 and CDR2: LNHDA and SQIVND (reference sequence). CDR3 protein: CASKRVGLNEKLFF. CDR3 nucleotides: TGTGCCAGTAAACGGGTGGGCCTTAATGAAAAACTGTTTTTT.

This chain joins TRBV6-5 and TRBJ2-2; 9 bases match TRBD2. Unmatched junction bases numbered 4, after V lost 2 bases and J lost 6 bases. The CDR3 has 15 amino acids. In germline, CDR1 is MNHEY, CDR2 SVGAGI. The CDR3 DNA sequence: TGTGCCAGCAGTTACGTAGCGGGAGAGGCCGGGGAGCTGTTTTTT. Translation gives CASSYVAGEAGELFF.

CDR3 protein: CASSSMTTEAFF. The DNA of the CDR3 is TGTGCCAGCTCATCCATGACCACTGAAGCTTTCTTT. This chain joins TRBV18 and TRBJ1-1; D is uncertain. Per germline, CDR1 KGHSH and CDR2 LQKENI. V lost 5 bases and J 4 bases, leaving 8 bases between the germline ends. CDR3 size: 12 residues.

The chain has TRBV9 and TRBJ1-4; tentatively, D is TRBD1 (6 bases). Deletions cut 4 bases from V and 8 bases from J, with 15 bases between. The germline gives CDR1 SGDLS, CDR2 YYNGEE. There are 14 residues in the CDR3. CDR3: CASSRWGAGEKLFF. CDR3 DNA: TGTGCCAGCAGCCGGTGGGGGGCGGGAGAAAAACTGTTTTTT.

V gene TRBV18 combines with J gene TRBJ1-1, with a possible D match to TRBD1 (6 bases). Trimming removed 4 bases at V and 1 base at J, with 7 bases between. Per germline, CDR1 KGHSH and CDR2 LQKENI. This CDR3 region has 13 residues. CDR3 bases: TGTGCCAGCTCACTCAGGGGGAACACTGAAGCTTTCTTT. It codes for CASSLRGNTEAFF.

The chain links TRBV10-3 to TRBJ2-1, with TRBD2 matching over 8 bases. Germline CDR1 ENHRY, CDR2 SYGVKD. This CDR3 is built from 16 residues. Unmatched junction bases numbered 7, after V lost 6 bases and J lost 0 bases. CDR3 sequence reads: CAIRLAGPGSYNEQFF. Written as DNA, the CDR3 is TGTGCCATCAGATTAGCGGGGCCCGGCTCCTACAATGAGCAGTTCTTC.

The chain has TRBV5-6 and TRBJ1-1; D ambiguous. Germline loops: CDR1 SGHDT, CDR2 YYEEEE. V lost 1 base and J lost 1, with 17 bases in between. This CDR3 comprises 17 residues. Here the CDR3 reads CASSLLGIGRRNTEAFF. DNA for the CDR3: TGTGCCAGCAGCTTGCTAGGGATCGGCAGACGGAACACTGAAGCTTTCTTT.

The chain combines TRBV19 with TRBJ1-1, with 9 bases matching TRBD1. The CDR3 is 15 residues long. Trimming removed 5 bases from V and 1 base from J; junction bases left unmatched: 5. Per the germline V gene, CDR1 is LNHDA and CDR2 is SQIVND (reference sequence). CDR3: CASSFQDRGNTEAFF. The CDR3 bases are TGTGCCAGTAGTTTCCAGGACAGGGGGAACACTGAAGCTTTCTTT.

The V gene is TRBV2, the J gene TRBJ1-2; D gene unclear. Germline CDR1 is SNHLY and CDR2 is FYNNEI. The V and J ends lost 3 bases and 9 bases respectively, with 5 bases between them. The CDR3 sequence is 10 residues long. DNA of the CDR3: TGTGCCAGCAGTGACCGAAGCTACACCTTC. Translating gives CASSDRSYTF.

The CDR3 DNA sequence: TGCGCCAGCAGCAAGACAGGCCTTAGCAATCAGCCCCAGCATTTT. This sequence encodes CASSKTGLSNQPQHF. The chain combines TRBV5-1 with TRBJ1-5; tentatively, D is TRBD1 (6 bases). Per germline, CDR1 SGHRS and CDR2 YFSETQ. The V end lost 4 bases, the J end lost 0 bases, and 11 bases lay between the germline ends. CDR3 size: 15 residues.

This clone was recorded a few times. The chain employs TRBV24-1 and TRBJ1-5; 7 positions agree with TRBD1. Trimming took 5 bases from V and 6 from J; bases not matched to a gene: 3. CDR3 length: 13 residues. Germline loops: CDR1 KGHDR, CDR2 SFDVKD. In DNA, the CDR3 is TGTGCCACCAGTGGACGACAGGGTCAGCCCCAGCATTTT. Translation: CATSGRQGQPQHF.

The CDR3 nucleotides are TGCAGCGTTGAGGTCAGGGAGAGCTCCTACGAGCAGTACTTC. Translated: CSVEVRESSYEQYF. The rearrangement uses TRBV29-1 and TRBJ2-7; D assignment may be TRBD1 or TRBD2 (5 bases each). The germline gives CDR1 SQVTM, CDR2 ANQGSEA. This CDR3 has 14 residues. The V end lost 3 bases, the J end lost 0 bases, and 12 bases lay between the germline ends.

Concerning this clone: Relative to the germline gene, one junction end is altered; a read error may explain this. The chain employs TRBV7-7 and TRBJ2-1; 8 bases agree with TRBD2. CDR1 and CDR2 (germline): SSHAT, FNYEAQ (reference sequence). The CDR3 contains 15 residues. The CDR3 sequence is CASSPLAGSYNEQFF. The CDR3 bases are TGTGCTAGCAGCCCTCTAGCGGGCTCCTACAATGAGCAGTTCTTC.

The chain combines TRBV3-1 (or the pseudogene TRBV3-2) with TRBJ1-3; TRBD1 aligns across 8 bases. The length of the CDR3 is 15 residues. With 2 bases clipped from V and 9 bases from J, the junction kept 9 bases outside the gene matches. Germline V gene data show CDR1 as LGHDT and CDR2 as YNNKEL (reference sequence). Written as DNA, the CDR3 is TGTGCCAGCAGCCAAACGACAGGGACAGGAGGCACCATATATTTT. Translating it yields CASSQTTGTGGTIYF.

V gene TRBV9 combines with J gene TRBJ1-1; D gene unclear. Germline V CDR1 and CDR2: SGDLS, YYNGEE. Trimming removed 0 bases from V and 1 base from J, with 7 bases in between. There are 14 residues in the CDR3. DNA for the CDR3: TGTGCCAGCAGCGTAGGGGCCAAGAACACTGAAGCTTTCTTT. Its protein product is CASSVGAKNTEAFF.

This chain links TRBV6-2 or TRBV6-3 with TRBJ1-3; a weak D match, TRBD1 (5 bases). Germline-derived CDR1 and CDR2 are MNHEY and SVGEGT. The CDR3 covers 13 residues. Trimming took 0 bases from V and 5 from J, leaving 5 bases between them. The CDR3 loop reads CASSYSGRNTIYF. CDR3 in DNA: TGTGCCAGCAGTTACTCGGGGCGAAACACCATATATTTT.

The gene calls are TRBV29-1 and TRBJ1-2, with D perhaps matching TRBD1 (5 bases). Germline-derived CDR1 and CDR2 are SQVTM and ANQGSEA. With 4 bases removed from V and 4 bases from J, the gap between germline ends came to 13 bases. The length of the CDR3 is 13 residues. CDR3 nucleotides: TGCAGCGTTGTCGACAGCGGAGGCTATGGCTACACCTTC. Translated: CSVVDSGGYGYTF.

This clone was detected a few times. The gene calls are TRBV6-2 or TRBV6-3 and TRBJ1-5; D gene uncertain. This CDR3 is 13 amino acids long. In germline, CDR1 is MNHEY, CDR2 SVGEGT. Trimming removed 0 bases from V and 6 bases from J, with 6 bases in between. The CDR3 protein is CASSYSMRQPQHF. Here the CDR3 DNA reads TGTGCCAGCAGTTACTCGATGCGTCAGCCCCAGCATTTT.

The chain carries TRBV19 and TRBJ2-7; TRBD2 matches 10 bases. This CDR3 spans 13 amino acids. Germline values: CDR1 LNHDA, CDR2 SQIVND (reference sequence). The trim removed 10 bases at V and 4 bases at J, leaving 7 bases unmatched. CDR3 protein: CATGTSVMYEQYF. The CDR3, as DNA: TGTGCCACCGGGACTAGCGTGATGTACGAGCAGTACTTC.

V gene TRBV5-1 combines with J gene TRBJ2-7, with D perhaps matching TRBD1 (6 bases). The germline V gene has CDR1 SGHRS and CDR2 YFSETQ. The CDR3 contains 14 residues. V was shortened by 2 bases and J by 2 bases, with 11 bases between the two germline ends. The CDR3 DNA sequence: TGCGCCAGCAGCTTTTCGGACAGCACCTACGAGCAGTACTTC. Protein sequence: CASSFSDSTYEQYF.

This clone came up once. The junction departs from germline at one end; a sequencing error may be responsible. This chain connects TRBV7-7 to TRBJ2-2; a weak D match, TRBD2 (5 bases). The CDR3 extends over 15 amino acids. Per the germline V gene, CDR1 is SSHAT and CDR2 is FNYEAQ (reference sequence). For the CDR3, the DNA is TGTGCTAGCAGCCCCTCTGAGGGCCGGGGCGGGGAGCTGTTTTTT. Its protein product is CASSPSEGRGGELFF.